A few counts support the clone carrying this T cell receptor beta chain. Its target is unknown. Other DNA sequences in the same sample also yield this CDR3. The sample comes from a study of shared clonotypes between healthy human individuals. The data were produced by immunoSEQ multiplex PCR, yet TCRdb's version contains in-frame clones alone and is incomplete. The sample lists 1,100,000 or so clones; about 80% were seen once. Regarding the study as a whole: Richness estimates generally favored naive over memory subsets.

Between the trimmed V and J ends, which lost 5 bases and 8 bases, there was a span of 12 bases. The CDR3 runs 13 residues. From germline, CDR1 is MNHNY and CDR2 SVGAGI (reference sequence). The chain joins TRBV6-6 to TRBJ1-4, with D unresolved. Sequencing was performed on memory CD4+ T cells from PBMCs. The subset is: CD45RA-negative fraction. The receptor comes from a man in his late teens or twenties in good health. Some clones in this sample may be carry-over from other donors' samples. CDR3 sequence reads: CASSRSGGEKLFF. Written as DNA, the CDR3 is TGTGCCAGCAGTCGGTCGGGCGGCGAAAAACTGTTTTTT.